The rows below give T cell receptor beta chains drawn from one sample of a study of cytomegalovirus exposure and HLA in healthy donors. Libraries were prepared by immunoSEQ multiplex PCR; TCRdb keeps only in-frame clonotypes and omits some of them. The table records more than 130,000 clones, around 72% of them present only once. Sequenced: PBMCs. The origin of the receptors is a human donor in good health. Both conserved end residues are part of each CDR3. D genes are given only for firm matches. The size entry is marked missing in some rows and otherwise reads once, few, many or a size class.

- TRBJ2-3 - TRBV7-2 CASSLMAGSTDTQYF TGTGCCAGCAGCTTAATGGCGGGCAGCACAGATACGCAGTATTTT
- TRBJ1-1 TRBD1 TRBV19 CASSAGGFSTEAFF TGTGCCAGTAGTGCAGGGGGCTTCAGCACTGAAGCTTTCTTT
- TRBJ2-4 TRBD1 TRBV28 CASSLIPGDSASGIQYF TGTGCCAGCAGTCTTATCCCCGGGGACAGTGCCTCGGGCATTCAGTACTTC
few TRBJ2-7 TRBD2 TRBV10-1 CASPGLPKEQYF TGCGCCAGCCCGGGACTACCTAAGGAGCAGTACTTC
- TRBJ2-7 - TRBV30 CAWSVARQGEQYF TGTGCCTGGAGTGTCGCGAGGCAGGGAGAGCAGTACTTC
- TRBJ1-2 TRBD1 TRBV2 CASRMAGGNGYTF TGTGCCAGCAGGATGGCAGGGGGTAATGGCTACACCTTC
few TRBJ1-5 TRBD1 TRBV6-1 CASSRTGRQPQHF TGTGCCAGCAGTAGGACAGGGAGACAGCCCCAGCATTTT
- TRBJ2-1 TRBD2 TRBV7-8 CASSFLGGGGTVDEQFF TGTGCCAGCAGCTTTCTAGGTGGGGGGGGAACAGTCGATGAGCAGTTCTTC
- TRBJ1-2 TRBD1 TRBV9 CASSGDRVRGYTF TGTGCCAGCAGCGGTGACAGGGTGAGAGGCTACACCTTC
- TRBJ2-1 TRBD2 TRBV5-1 CASSGSGRASNEQFF TGCGCCAGCAGCGGTAGCGGGAGGGCCTCAAATGAGCAGTTCTTC
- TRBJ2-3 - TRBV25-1 CASSEPSGTDTQYF TGTGCCAGCAGTGAGCCTAGCGGCACAGATACGCAGTATTTT
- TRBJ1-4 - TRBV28 CASSLLGNANEKLFF TGTGCCAGCAGTTTATTGGGCAACGCTAATGAAAAACTGTTTTTT
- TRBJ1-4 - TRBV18 CASSPRYGQSLEKLFF TGTGCCAGCTCACCAAGGTATGGGCAGAGCCTTGAAAAACTGTTTTTT
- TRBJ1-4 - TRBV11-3 CASSLRRGGTNEKLFF TGTGCCAGCAGCTTGCGCCGCGGGGGAACTAATGAAAAACTGTTTTTT
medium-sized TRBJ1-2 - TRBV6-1 CASSDQLTGPYGYTF TGTGCCAGCAGTGACCAACTCACAGGGCCCTATGGCTACACCTTC
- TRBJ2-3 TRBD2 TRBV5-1 CASSPSGRAFTDTQYF TGCGCCAGCAGCCCGAGCGGGAGGGCCTTCACAGATACGCAGTATTTT
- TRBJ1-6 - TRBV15 CATSTGGSSPLHF TGTGCCACCAGCACCGGGGGGAGTTCACCCCTCCACTTT
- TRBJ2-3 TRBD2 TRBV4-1 CASSQKGGERGDTDTQYF TGCGCCAGCAGCCAAAAGGGAGGGGAGCGGGGGGACACAGATACGCAGTATTTT
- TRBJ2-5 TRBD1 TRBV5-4 CASSFGTGRETQYF TGTGCCAGCAGCTTCGGGACAGGTCGTGAGACCCAGTACTTC
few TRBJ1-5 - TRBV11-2 CASSAGSRYQPQHF TGTGCCAGCAGCGCAGGGTCGAGGTATCAGCCCCAGCATTTT
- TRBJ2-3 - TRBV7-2 CASSWKGNTDTQYF TGTGCCAGCAGCTGGAAGGGGAACACAGATACGCAGTATTTT
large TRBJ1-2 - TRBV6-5 CASSPGWRGYTF TGTGCCAGCAGCCCAGGGTGGCGAGGCTACACCTTC
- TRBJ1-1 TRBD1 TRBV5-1 CASSRGTGDLRGTEAFF TGCGCCAGCAGCCGCGGGACAGGGGACCTTCGAGGCACTGAAGCTTTCTTT
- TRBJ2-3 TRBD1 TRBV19 CASSLWTGRADTQYF TGTGCCAGTAGTCTCTGGACAGGACGGGCAGATACGCAGTATTTT
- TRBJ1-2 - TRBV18 CASSLGRTNYGYTF TGTGCCAGCTCTCTAGGGAGAACTAACTATGGCTACACCTTC
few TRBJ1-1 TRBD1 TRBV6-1 CASSPGTENTEAFF TGTGCCAGCAGTCCCGGGACAGAGAACACTGAAGCTTTCTTT
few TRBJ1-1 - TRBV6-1 CASSEVPGYAEAFF TGTGCCAGCAGTGAAGTACCAGGGTACGCTGAAGCTTTCTTT
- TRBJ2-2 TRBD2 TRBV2 CASSTAITSGNTGELFF TGTGCCAGCAGTACGGCAATCACTAGCGGCAACACCGGGGAGCTGTTTTTT
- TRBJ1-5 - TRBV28 CASSLRGLDQPQHF TGTGCCAGCAGTTTAAGAGGCTTGGATCAGCCCCAGCATTTT
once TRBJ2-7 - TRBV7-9 CASSQAREEQYF TGTGCCAGCAGCCAAGCTCGGGAGGAGCAGTACTTC
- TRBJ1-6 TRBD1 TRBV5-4 CASSFGTGYSPLHF TGTGCCAGCAGCTTCGGGACAGGGTACTCACCCCTCCACTTT
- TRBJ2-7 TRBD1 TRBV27 CASSSEGQGSYEQYF TGTGCCAGCAGTTCGGAAGGACAGGGTTCCTACGAGCAGTACTTC
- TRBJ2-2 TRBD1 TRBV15 CATSFDRGPNLPGELFF TGTGCCACCAGCTTTGACAGGGGGCCTAATTTGCCCGGGGAGCTGTTTTTT
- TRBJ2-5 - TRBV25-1 CASSEVVFLQETQYF TGTGCCAGCAGTGAGGTAGTGTTCCTCCAAGAGACCCAGTACTTC
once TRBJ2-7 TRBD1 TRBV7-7 CASSPGGQGKEQYF TGTGCTAGCAGCCCAGGTGGACAGGGGAAAGAGCAGTACTTC
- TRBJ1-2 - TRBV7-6 CASSLDGGYLDGYTF TGTGCCAGCAGCTTAGATGGGGGGTATTTGGATGGCTACACCTTC
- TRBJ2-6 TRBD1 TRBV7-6 CASSSFRGQGAQSGANVLTF TGTGCCAGCAGCTCATTCCGCGGGCAGGGGGCGCAAAGTGGGGCCAACGTCCTGACTTTC
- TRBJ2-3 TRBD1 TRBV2 CASSPKLQGDTQYF TGTGCCAGCAGTCCCAAGTTACAGGGGGATACGCAGTATTTT
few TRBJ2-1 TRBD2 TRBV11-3 CASSLDGREGRDEQFF TGTGCCAGCAGCTTAGATGGGCGGGAGGGCCGCGATGAGCAGTTCTTC
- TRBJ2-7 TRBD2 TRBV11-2 CASSSGLVTYEQYF TGTGCCAGCAGCTCGGGACTAGTAACCTACGAGCAGTACTTC